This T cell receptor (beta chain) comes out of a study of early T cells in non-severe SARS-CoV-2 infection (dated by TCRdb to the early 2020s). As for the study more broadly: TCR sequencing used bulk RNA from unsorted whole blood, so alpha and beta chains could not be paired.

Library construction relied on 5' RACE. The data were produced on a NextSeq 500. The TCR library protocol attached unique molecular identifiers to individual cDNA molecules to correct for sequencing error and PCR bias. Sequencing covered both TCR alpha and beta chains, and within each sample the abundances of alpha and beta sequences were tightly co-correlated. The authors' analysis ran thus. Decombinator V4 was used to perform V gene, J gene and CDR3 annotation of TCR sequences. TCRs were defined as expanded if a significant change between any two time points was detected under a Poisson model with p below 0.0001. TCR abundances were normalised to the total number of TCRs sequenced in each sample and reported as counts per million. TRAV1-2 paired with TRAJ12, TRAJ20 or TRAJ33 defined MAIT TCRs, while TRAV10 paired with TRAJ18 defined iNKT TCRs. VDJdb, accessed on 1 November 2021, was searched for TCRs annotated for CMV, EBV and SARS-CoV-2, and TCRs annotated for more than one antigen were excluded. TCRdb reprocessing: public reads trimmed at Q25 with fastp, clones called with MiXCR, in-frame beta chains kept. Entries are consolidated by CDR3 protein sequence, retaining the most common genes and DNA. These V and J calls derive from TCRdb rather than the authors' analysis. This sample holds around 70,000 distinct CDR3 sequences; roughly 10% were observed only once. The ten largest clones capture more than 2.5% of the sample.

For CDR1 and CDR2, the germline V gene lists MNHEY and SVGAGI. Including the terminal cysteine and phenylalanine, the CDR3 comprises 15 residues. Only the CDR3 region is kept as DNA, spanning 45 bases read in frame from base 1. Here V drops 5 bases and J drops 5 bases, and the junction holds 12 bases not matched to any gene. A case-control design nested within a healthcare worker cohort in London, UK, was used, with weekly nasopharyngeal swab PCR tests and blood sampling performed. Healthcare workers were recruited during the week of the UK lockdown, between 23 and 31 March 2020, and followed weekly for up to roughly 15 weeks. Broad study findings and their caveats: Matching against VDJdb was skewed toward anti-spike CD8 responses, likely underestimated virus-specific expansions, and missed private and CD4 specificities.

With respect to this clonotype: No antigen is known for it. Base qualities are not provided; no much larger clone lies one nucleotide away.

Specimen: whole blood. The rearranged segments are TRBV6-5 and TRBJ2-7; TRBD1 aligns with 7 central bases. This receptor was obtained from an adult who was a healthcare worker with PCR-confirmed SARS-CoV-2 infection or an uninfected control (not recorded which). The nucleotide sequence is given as TGTGCCAGCAGTACCTCAACAGGGGTAGGGGACGAGCAGTACTTC. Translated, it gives CASSTSTGVGDEQYF.